A selection of T cell receptor beta chains follows, all from one sample in a study of T-cell memory formation after mild COVID-19. TCRdb re-analysed the 5' RACE reads in MiXCR, keeping a single row per CDR3 protein. Of approximately 400,000 distinct CDR3 sequences detected, around 17% appear once; the ten largest clones hold around a fifth. The sequencing sample was made of PBMCs or a T cell subset sorted from them (not recorded which). The receptors here all came from a man aged 18 to 29 who had mild COVID-19 (a few samples of this study predate the infection). Cell type and time point are not known. Each CDR3 is given with its conserved first and last residue. The D gene is left open where the match is weak. Part of the rows lack a size; the others show once, few, many or a class for expanded clones.

clone_size	v_call	d_call	j_call	cdr3_aa	cdr3_nt
NA	TRBV7-3	TRBD2	TRBJ2-2	CASSRGTSGANTGELFF	TGTGCCAGCAGCCGCGGGACTAGCGGAGCAAACACCGGGGAGCTGTTTTTT
many	TRBV11-1	NA	TRBJ2-1	CATTEFNEQFF	TGTGCCACCACAGAATTCAATGAGCAGTTCTTC
many	TRBV7-9	NA	TRBJ2-1	CASSLERYNEQFF	TGTGCCAGCAGCTTAGAGCGCTACAATGAGCAGTTCTTC
NA	TRBV11-3	TRBD2	TRBJ2-1	CASSLDRGGGARNEQFF	TGTGCCAGCAGCTTAGATCGAGGCGGGGGGGCCCGGAATGAGCAGTTCTTC
NA	TRBV18	TRBD2	TRBJ2-1	CASSPLAGAFNEQFF	TGTGCCAGCTCACCACTAGCGGGGGCCTTCAATGAGCAGTTCTTC
few	TRBV30	NA	TRBJ1-4	CAWSVGGGEKLFF	TGTGCCTGGAGTGTGGGAGGAGGGGAAAAACTGTTTTTT
NA	TRBV4-1	NA	TRBJ2-6	CASSQYLGELLVLTF	TGCGCCAGCAGCCAATATCTTGGGGAATTGTTGGTCCTGACTTTC
few	TRBV7-9	NA	TRBJ2-5	CASSPRGAGETQYF	TGTGCCAGCAGCCCCCGGGGGGCCGGAGAGACCCAGTACTTC
NA	TRBV7-9	NA	TRBJ1-2	CASSSSGVAGYGYTF	TGTGCCAGCAGCTCGTCTGGGGTGGCCGGCTATGGCTACACCTTC
few	TRBV4-3	NA	TRBJ1-2	CASSQDAAGAGYTF	TGCGCCAGCAGCCAAGACGCGGCAGGGGCTGGCTACACCTTC
few	TRBV12-3/TRBV12-4	NA	TRBJ2-1	CASSEGLYNEQFF	TGTGCCAGCAGCGAAGGACTATACAATGAGCAGTTCTTC
NA	TRBV28	NA	TRBJ1-2	CASTIDGLSGYTF	TGTGCCAGCACAATTGACGGACTATCTGGCTACACCTTC
NA	TRBV6-6	NA	TRBJ2-1	CASRDPLGEQFF	TGTGCCAGCAGGGATCCTCTGGGGGAGCAGTTCTTC
NA	TRBV20-1	NA	TRBJ2-6	CSARDLRSSGANVLTF	TGCAGTGCTAGAGATCTTCGTTCCTCTGGGGCCAACGTCCTGACTTTC
NA	TRBV12-3/TRBV12-4	NA	TRBJ1-1	CASSFTGMTEAFF	TGTGCCAGCAGTTTTACAGGGATGACTGAAGCTTTCTTT
few	TRBV5-6	NA	TRBJ2-2	CASSPWASRVIGELFF	TGTGCCAGCAGCCCGTGGGCTTCAAGGGTTATCGGGGAGCTGTTTTTT
NA	TRBV5-1	TRBD2	TRBJ2-3	CASSRLAGTSTDTQYF	TGCGCCAGCAGCCGACTAGCGGGTACTAGCACAGATACGCAGTATTTT
many	TRBV5-4	NA	TRBJ2-1	CASSLEPVNNEQFF	TGTGCCAGCAGCTTGGAGCCAGTCAACAATGAGCAGTTCTTC
NA	TRBV6-6	NA	TRBJ1-1	CASSYRIGGRTEAFF	TGTGCCAGCAGTTACCGGATAGGGGGGCGCACTGAAGCTTTCTTT
few	TRBV29-1	TRBD1	TRBJ1-2	CSVDLITGDGYTF	TGCAGCGTCGATCTAATAACAGGGGACGGCTACACCTTC
few	TRBV7-3	TRBD2	TRBJ2-1	CASSPNLAGGSYNEQFF	TGTGCCAGCAGCCCCAACCTAGCGGGGGGCAGTTACAATGAGCAGTTCTTC
NA	TRBV19	TRBD2	TRBJ2-3	CASSTKSTSGGIRDTQYF	TGTGCCAGTAGTACAAAAAGTACTAGCGGGGGAATTCGAGATACGCAGTATTTT
NA	TRBV27	NA	TRBJ1-2	CASSFRGRGINYGYTF	TGTGCCAGCAGTTTCCGCGGCCGAGGGATTAACTATGGCTACACCTTC
NA	TRBV3-1	NA	TRBJ1-1	CATRGNTEAFF	TGTGCCACCCGCGGGAACACTGAAGCTTTCTTT
NA	TRBV4-2	NA	TRBJ2-7	CSSSSGGSLYEQYF	TGTTCCAGCAGCTCAGGTGGCAGCCTCTACGAGCAGTACTTC
few	TRBV30	NA	TRBJ2-6	CAWSVRGVNVLTF	TGTGCCTGGAGTGTACGTGGGGTCAACGTCCTGACTTTC
few	TRBV7-9	TRBD2	TRBJ2-3	CASNSGTRGTDTQYF	TGTGCCAGCAATTCCGGGACTAGAGGTACAGATACGCAGTATTTT
NA	TRBV7-2	NA	TRBJ2-5	CASSLRRLVETQYF	TGTGCCAGCAGCTTACGAAGACTAGTAGAGACCCAGTACTTC
NA	TRBV4-1	NA	TRBJ2-3	CASSQEELADTQYF	TGCGCCAGCAGCCAAGAGGAACTGGCAGATACGCAGTATTTT
NA	TRBV6-1	TRBD2	TRBJ2-7	CASSGPETGGIYEQYF	TGTGCCAGCAGTGGGCCCGAAACGGGGGGGATCTACGAGCAGTACTTC
NA	TRBV4-1	NA	TRBJ1-2	CASSQEGTTYGYTF	TGCGCCAGCAGCCAAGAGGGCACTACCTATGGCTACACCTTC
NA	TRBV7-6	TRBD1	TRBJ1-4	CASSSLQGSFNEKLFF	TGTGCCAGCAGCTCGTTACAGGGGTCATTTAATGAAAAACTGTTTTTT
NA	TRBV27	TRBD1	TRBJ1-2	CASSNRQGASDYGYTF	TGTGCCAGCAGTAACCGACAGGGGGCCTCGGACTATGGCTACACCTTC
NA	TRBV4-1	NA	TRBJ2-7	CASSQVRPVYEQYF	TGCGCCAGCAGCCAAGTCCGTCCAGTCTACGAGCAGTACTTC
few	TRBV10-2	NA	TRBJ1-6	CASSEPANSPLHF	TGCGCCAGCAGTGAACCAGCCAATTCACCCCTCCACTTT
NA	TRBV6-5	TRBD1	TRBJ1-2	CASTQGDRIYGYTF	TGTGCCAGCACCCAAGGGGACAGGATTTATGGCTACACCTTC
few	TRBV9	NA	TRBJ2-2	CASSVPLGELFF	TGTGCCAGCAGCGTCCCTCTCGGGGAGCTGTTTTTT
NA	TRBV15	NA	TRBJ1-2	CATSRGGNYGYTF	TGTGCCACCAGCAGAGGTGGAAACTATGGCTACACCTTC
NA	TRBV4-2	NA	TRBJ2-4	CASSEQGGKNIQYF	TGTGCCAGCAGCGAACAGGGTGGGAAAAACATTCAGTACTTC
few	TRBV7-9	NA	TRBJ2-5	CASSPSDFGKTQYF	TGTGCCAGCAGCCCTAGTGATTTCGGGAAGACCCAGTACTTC
NA	TRBV12-3/TRBV12-4	NA	TRBJ1-1	CASSQTQGNTEAFF	TGTGCCAGCAGTCAAACCCAGGGGAACACTGAAGCTTTCTTT